A single sample gave rise to the 32 T cell receptor beta chains below, sequenced in a study of blood T cell repertoires in COVID-19. Clones were read by immunoSEQ multiplex PCR, and TCRdb kept only the in-frame ones, dropping some. The sample carries approximately 70,000 clones, more than 75% recorded once. Source material: peripheral blood. The receptors were sampled from a human donor in a cohort sampled during active COVID-19.

V usage is TRBV3-1 (or the pseudogene TRBV3-2) and J usage is TRBJ2-6; unclear D gene. The CDR3 consists of 17 residues. V was pared by 3 bases and J by 1 base, with 13 bases between. Germline values: CDR1 LGHDT, CDR2 YNNKEL (reference sequence). For the CDR3, the DNA is TGTGCCAGCAGCCATTCCAGCGCGACTTCTGGGGCCAACGTCCTGACTTTC. Translation gives CASSHSSATSGANVLTF.

The rearrangement uses TRBV2 and TRBJ1-2, with 10 bases lining up with TRBD1. With 6 bases clipped from V and 4 bases from J, the junction kept 2 bases outside the gene matches. The CDR3 consists of 13 residues. CDR1 and CDR2 (germline): SNHLY, FYNNEI. The CDR3 loop is CASRGQGVYGYTF. CDR3 DNA sequence: TGTGCCAGCAGAGGACAGGGGGTCTATGGCTACACCTTC.

Concerning this clone: Other DNA sequences in the sample encode the same CDR3. The V and J genes are TRBV28 and TRBJ2-7, with D tentatively TRBD1 (6 bases). Germline CDR1 and CDR2: MDHEN and SYDVKM. The V and J ends lost 3 bases and 4 bases respectively, with 10 bases between them. CDR3 size: 13 residues. The CDR3 reads CASSFIRGYEQYF. The CDR3, as DNA: TGTGCCAGCAGTTTCATCAGGGGTTACGAGCAGTACTTC.

This chain joins TRBV11-3 and TRBJ2-3; 10 bases match TRBD2. Germline V lookup: CDR1 SGHNT, CDR2 YENEEA. V trimming: 3 bases; J trimming: 3 bases; junction bases outside the gene matches: 9. The CDR3 is 17 residues long. Here the CDR3 reads CASSFSLAGERTDTQYF. The DNA of the CDR3 is TGTGCCAGCAGCTTCTCGCTAGCGGGAGAGAGGACAGATACGCAGTATTTT.

The chain links TRBV4-1 to TRBJ2-5; tentative D call: TRBD1 (6 bases). The CDR3 extends over 15 amino acids. Germline values: CDR1 MGHRA, CDR2 YSYEKL. V was clipped by 0 bases and J by 2 bases, with 10 bases between them. Written as DNA, the CDR3 is TGCGCCAGCAGCCAAGATCCAGGGGTGCAAGAGACCCAGTACTTC. It codes for CASSQDPGVQETQYF.

This rearrangement joins TRBV3-1 (or the pseudogene TRBV3-2) to TRBJ2-1, with 9 bases that match TRBD2. Trimming at V came to 3 bases and at J to 10 bases, leaving 13 bases not matched to a gene. Germline loops: CDR1 LGHDT, CDR2 YNNKEL (reference sequence). This CDR3 is built from 16 residues. The CDR3 DNA reads TGTGCCAGCAGCCATTTGTTTAGCGGGAGCACGGGGGAGCAGTTCTTC. Protein: CASSHLFSGSTGEQFF.

The chain has TRBV7-9 and TRBJ1-1; D not certain. Trimming took off 5 bases at V and 3 bases at J, with 7 bases between the two ends. CDR3 length: 12 residues. CDR1 SEHNR and CDR2 FQNEAQ come from the germline V gene (reference sequence). The CDR3 loop is CASSGRDTEAFF. The CDR3, as DNA: TGTGCCAGCAGCGGGAGGGACACTGAAGCTTTCTTT.

The rearrangement joins TRBV4-1 to TRBJ1-2; D is undetermined. The germline V gene encodes CDR1 MGHRA and CDR2 YSYEKL. Trimming pared 5 bases from V and 4 bases from J, leaving 11 bases between. This CDR3 has 13 residues. The CDR3: CASSGLGSYGYTF. CDR3 bases: TGCGCCAGCAGCGGGCTGGGTAGCTATGGCTACACCTTC.

The chain joins TRBV18 to TRBJ2-5; 7 bases line up with TRBD2. Germline CDR1 reads KGHSH; CDR2 reads LQKENI. The V gene end was trimmed by 5 bases and the J gene end by 9 bases; junction bases not matched to a gene: 12. The CDR3 is 14 residues long. The CDR3 DNA follows: TGTGCCAGCTCATCCCAAACAGGAGGGAGGGCCCAGTACTTC. Translating it yields CASSSQTGGRAQYF. Together with reference TRBV18 and TRBJ2-5, the CDR3 gives the full variable domain: NAGVMQNPRHLVRRRGQEARLRCSPMKGHSHVYWYRQLPEEGLKFMVYLQKENIIDESGMPKERFSAEFPKEGPSILRIQQVVRGDSAAYFCASSSQTGGRAQYFGPGTRLLVL.

The chain has TRBV5-8 and TRBJ2-7, with D perhaps TRBD2 (6 bases). This CDR3 is built from 13 residues. With 6 bases removed from V and 7 bases from J, the gap between germline ends came to 17 bases. The germline gives CDR1 SGHTS, CDR2 YDEGEE. In DNA form, the CDR3 reads TGTGCCAGCACCCGGGACTGGAGTAGTGAGCAGTACGTC. It encodes CASTRDWSSEQYV.

This rearrangement joins TRBV7-8 to TRBJ1-6, with 8 bases fitting TRBD1. CDR1 and CDR2 from the germline V gene are SGHVS and FQNEAQ. The CDR3 contains 17 residues. V was pared by 4 bases and J by 4 bases, with 9 bases of the junction left unmatched. Here the CDR3 DNA reads TGTGCCAGCAGCTATTTGGGGACAGGCTATTATAATTCACCCCTCCACTTT. This gives the protein CASSYLGTGYYNSPLHF.

The genes are TRBV11-2 and TRBJ2-1, with 11 bases identical to TRBD2. CDR1 is SGHAT and CDR2 is FQNNGV in the germline V gene. With V trimmed by 3 bases and J by 4 bases, 8 bases remained unmatched. CDR3 length: 17 amino acids. As DNA, the CDR3 is TGTGCCAGCAGCTTTAGCGGGAGGGCAGCCCCATACAATGAGCAGTTCTTC. Translation gives CASSFSGRAAPYNEQFF.

The V and J genes are TRBV7-9 and TRBJ2-1; 9 nucleotides match TRBD2. Germline V lookup: CDR1 SEHNR, CDR2 FQNEAQ (reference sequence). There are 14 residues in the CDR3. V lost 2 bases and J lost 5; bases outside the gene matches: 1. The DNA of the CDR3 is TGTGCCAGCAGCTTACTAGCGGGACACAATGAGCAGTTCTTC. This sequence encodes CASSLLAGHNEQFF.

The J gene is TRBJ2-7, the V gene TRBV3-1 (or the pseudogene TRBV3-2), with 7 bases matching TRBD2. Germline V gives CDR1 LGHDT, CDR2 YNNKEL (reference sequence). CDR3 length: 13 amino acids. The J segment lost 5 bases and the V segment lost 3 bases, leaving 4 bases of the junction unmatched. This CDR3 is CASSQGRENEQYV. CDR3 sequence (DNA): TGTGCCAGCAGCCAGGGGAGGGAGAACGAGCAGTACGTC.

This clone was seen once. Written as DNA, the CDR3 is TGTGCCAGCAGCTTAGGTCCTAGCGGGAAACAAGAGACCCAGTACTTC. Translation gives CASSLGPSGKQETQYF. J is TRBJ2-5 and V is TRBV13, with TRBD2 matching over 9 bases. The V gene end was trimmed by 0 bases and the J gene end by 2 bases; junction bases not matched to a gene: 4. CDR3 size: 16 residues. Germline lookup yields CDR1 PRHDT and CDR2 FYEKMQ (reference sequence).

This clone has only one observation. The rearrangement joins TRBV5-1 to TRBJ2-1; D uncertain. This CDR3 comprises 11 residues. The germline gives CDR1 SGHRS, CDR2 YFSETQ. Trimming stripped 6 bases from V and 7 bases from J, with 8 bases between. The CDR3 coding sequence is TGCGCCAGCAAAGCCGAAAATGAGCAGTTCTTC. It specifies CASKAENEQFF.

This chain connects TRBV5-4 to TRBJ2-5; TRBD2 aligns across 12 bases. The CDR3 spans 16 residues. CDR1 SGHNT and CDR2 YYREEE come from the germline V gene (reference sequence). V lost 4 bases and J lost 5; bases outside the gene matches: 9. The CDR3 DNA follows: TGTGCCAGCAGCCCTGCTAGCGGGAGGGCCAGGGAGACCCAGTACTTC. This translates into CASSPASGRARETQYF.

This clone occurred a few times. V is TRBV12-3 or TRBV12-4 and J is TRBJ2-1; D is possibly TRBD2 (6 bases). Deletions cut 7 bases from V and 9 bases from J, with 16 bases between. The CDR3 has 13 residues. CDR3: CASTALAMGEQFF. Written as DNA, the CDR3 is TGTGCCAGCACCGCACTAGCTATGGGTGAGCAGTTCTTC.

This CDR3 reads CASSRRENTEAFF. The CDR3 nucleotides read TGTGCCAGCAGCCGCAGGGAGAACACTGAAGCTTTCTTT. The chain employs TRBV6-6 and TRBJ1-1, with D perhaps matching TRBD1 (5 bases). Germline V gene sequence: CDR1 MNHNY, CDR2 SVGAGI (reference sequence). This CDR3 comprises 13 residues. Trimming left V 6 bases short and J 1 base short, with 9 bases between.

The chain carries TRBV5-8 and TRBJ2-7; 10 nucleotides align to TRBD1. The V gene end was trimmed by 4 bases and the J gene end by 5 bases; junction bases not matched to a gene: 9. The CDR3 length is 15 residues. The germline CDR1 and CDR2 sequences are SGHTS and YDEGEE. This CDR3 is CASSIGTGEGNEQYF. In nucleotides, the CDR3 is TGTGCCAGCAGCATAGGGACAGGGGAAGGTAACGAGCAGTACTTC.

This chain connects TRBV6-6 to TRBJ2-2; D may be TRBD1 (6 bases). Germline assignment: CDR1 MNHNY and CDR2 SVGAGI (reference sequence). V was pared by 6 bases and J by 8 bases, with 13 bases between. The CDR3 runs to 13 residues. CDR3 sequence: CASRIAGVGELFF. CDR3 sequence (DNA): TGTGCCAGCAGAATAGCAGGGGTTGGGGAGCTGTTTTTT.

The CDR3 nucleotides read TGTGCCAGTAGTATAAACTGGGCTGTCTATGGCTACACCTTC. It yields the protein CASSINWAVYGYTF. V is TRBV19 and J is TRBJ1-2; no definite D call. The CDR3 is 14 amino acids. V was shortened by 2 bases and J by 4 bases, with 11 bases between the two germline ends. CDR1 and CDR2 (germline): LNHDA, SQIVND (reference sequence).

The chain joins TRBV3-1 (or the pseudogene TRBV3-2) to TRBJ2-1; a possible D gene is TRBD1 (5 bases). This CDR3 has 14 amino acids. Germline CDR1 reads LGHDT; CDR2 reads YNNKEL (reference sequence). Trimming removed 5 bases from V and 3 bases from J, with 11 bases in between. Here the CDR3 reads CASSWQGLYNEQFF. The CDR3 DNA reads as TGTGCCAGCAGCTGGCAGGGTCTCTACAATGAGCAGTTCTTC.

The CDR3 loop reads CASSLRLAAGELFF. The CDR3 DNA sequence: TGTGCCAGCAGCTTAAGACTAGCGGCCGGGGAGCTGTTTTTT. The rearrangement uses TRBV11-2 and TRBJ2-2; 9 bases fit TRBD2. In germline, CDR1 is SGHAT, CDR2 FQNNGV. The trim removed 2 bases at V and 6 bases at J, leaving 1 base unmatched. The CDR3 loop spans 14 amino acids.

The chain combines TRBV19 with TRBJ2-1; the match to TRBD2 covers 10 bases. CDR1 LNHDA and CDR2 SQIVND come from the germline V gene (reference sequence). This CDR3 spans 15 amino acids. The trim removed 3 bases at V and 6 bases at J, leaving 5 bases unmatched. CDR3 bases: TGTGCCAGTAGTATTGGGGCTAGCGGGGGCAATGAGCAGTTCTTC. Encoded protein: CASSIGASGGNEQFF.

This chain connects TRBV4-1 to TRBJ2-5; 10 bases map to TRBD1. J gave up 5 bases and V 1 base, and 4 bases lay outside the gene matches. Germline V gene data show CDR1 as MGHRA and CDR2 as YSYEKL. The CDR3 covers 15 residues. The CDR3 coding sequence is TGCGCCAGCAGCCAAGGACAGGGGGCACCCGAGACCCAGTACTTC. This codes for CASSQGQGAPETQYF.

The gene calls are TRBV11-2 and TRBJ2-1; TRBD2 matches at 8 bases. The CDR3 runs 17 residues. Germline loops: CDR1 SGHAT, CDR2 FQNNGV. The trim removed 6 bases at V and 9 bases at J, leaving 19 bases unmatched. The CDR3 region has the DNA TGTGCCAGCAGATCCCCCTCATATGGCGGGAGGAGGCGTGAGCAGTTCTTC. Translated, it gives CASRSPSYGGRRREQFF.

V usage is TRBV7-2 and J usage is TRBJ2-3; 7 bases are shared with TRBD1. Germline values: CDR1 SGHTA, CDR2 FQGNSA. With V trimmed by 4 bases and J by 2 bases, 6 bases remained unmatched. The CDR3 extends over 15 amino acids. For the CDR3, the DNA is TGTGCCAGCAGCTCCACGGGACAGAACACAGATACGCAGTATTTT. It encodes CASSSTGQNTDTQYF.

The chain links TRBV10-3 to TRBJ2-1; 14 bases agree with TRBD2. This CDR3 region has 16 residues. Germline V gene lookup returns CDR1 ENHRY and CDR2 SYGVKD. Unmatched junction bases numbered 5, after V lost 4 bases and J lost 6 bases. For the CDR3, the DNA is TGTGCCATCAGTGTAAGGGGACTAGCGGGAGTCAATGAGCAGTTCTTC. The encoded protein is CAISVRGLAGVNEQFF.

The gene calls are TRBV6-5 and TRBJ2-7; 7 bases agree with TRBD1. The germline gives CDR1 MNHEY, CDR2 SVGAGI. V dropped 2 bases and J dropped 3; count of bases not matched to a gene: 7. The CDR3 sequence is 15 residues long. The CDR3 sequence is CASSYTGQRSYEQYF. CDR3 nucleotides: TGTGCCAGCAGTTACACGGGACAGAGAAGCTACGAGCAGTACTTC.

This clone was seen only once. The chain recombines TRBV14 with TRBJ2-5; a possible D gene is TRBD2 (6 bases). This CDR3 is 15 amino acids long. Germline values: CDR1 SGHDN, CDR2 FVKESK. V lost 3 bases and J lost 0, with 11 bases in between. The CDR3 DNA sequence: TGTGCCAGCAGCCATTTGGACTATTACCAAGAGACCCAGTACTTC. Protein product: CASSHLDYYQETQYF.

The V gene is TRBV20-1, the J gene TRBJ2-7; TRBD1 matches 7 bases. CDR3 length: 15 residues. The germline V gene encodes CDR1 DFQATT and CDR2 SNEGSKA (reference sequence). V shed 3 bases and J 2 bases; nucleotides not matched to a gene: 10. DNA for the CDR3: TGCAGTGCTAGTCGCCAGGGGGTTGTAGCCTACGAGCAGTACTTC. Its translation is CSASRQGVVAYEQYF.